The present TCR beta chain was sequenced within a study of neurological immune-mediated disorders. The study's findings and limits: Patients with HTLV-1-associated myelopathy showed the most TCR clonal expansion. Those with multiple sclerosis showed the least, falling below healthy controls.

There are many counts of this clonotype. Its antigen is as yet unknown. One entry per CDR3 protein results from TCRdb running MiXCR on the 5' RACE reads. The data hold about 43,000 distinct CDR3 sequences, with about 12% observed a single time. Among the participants, healthy controls were blood bank volunteers in Maryland, USA. The TCR was taken from a female donor in good health. The sample taken for sequencing was PBMCs.

As DNA, the CDR3 is TGTGCCAGCAGTTTAAATGGCAATCAGCCCCAGCATTTT. Its translation is CASSLNGNQPQHF. The chain couples TRBV28 to TRBJ1-5; the D is unclear. Germline CDR1 MDHEN, CDR2 SYDVKM. V was cut by 2 bases and J by 2 bases, with 4 bases left in between. The CDR3 has 13 residues.